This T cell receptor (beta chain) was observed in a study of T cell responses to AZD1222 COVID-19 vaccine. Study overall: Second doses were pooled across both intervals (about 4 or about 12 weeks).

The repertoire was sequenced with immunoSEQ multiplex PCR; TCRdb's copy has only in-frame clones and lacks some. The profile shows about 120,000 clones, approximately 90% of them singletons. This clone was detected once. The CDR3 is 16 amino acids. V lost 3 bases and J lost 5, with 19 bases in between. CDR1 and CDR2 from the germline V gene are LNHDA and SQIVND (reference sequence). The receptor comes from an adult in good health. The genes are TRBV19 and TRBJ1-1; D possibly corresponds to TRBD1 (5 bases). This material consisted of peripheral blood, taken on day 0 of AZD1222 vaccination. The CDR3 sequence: CASSIKWGDWRTEAFF. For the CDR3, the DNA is TGTGCCAGTAGTATCAAGTGGGGGGACTGGAGGACTGAAGCTTTCTTT.